A selection of T cell receptor beta chains follows, all from one sample in a study of blood T cells in healthy people across ages. TCRdb used MiXCR to reprocess the 5' RACE reads, holding one entry per CDR3 protein. The sample yields over 1,300,000 distinct CDR3 sequences, 45% to 70% seen once. The sample taken for sequencing was blood. The receptors derive from a man between 18 and 29 years old in good health. Both conserved end residues are part of each CDR3. The order of the fields is V gene, CDR3 protein.

v_call: TRBV12-3/TRBV12-4; cdr3_aa: CASSLRDRRYEQYF
v_call: TRBV29-1; cdr3_aa: CSVRDRGKTGELFF
v_call: TRBV20-1; cdr3_aa: CSARDRSYGYTF
v_call: TRBV5-1; cdr3_aa: CASSLEGLAADTQYF
v_call: TRBV5-1; cdr3_aa: CASSLSAELTNYGYTF
v_call: TRBV4-2; cdr3_aa: CASSQVLGAGNQPQHF
v_call: TRBV25-1; cdr3_aa: CASTRGESYNSPLHF
v_call: TRBV4-3; cdr3_aa: CASSPLLAGWGETQYF
v_call: TRBV4-2; cdr3_aa: CASSQDRQGYYGYTF
v_call: TRBV20-1; cdr3_aa: CSARGPQGYEQYF
v_call: TRBV27; cdr3_aa: CACRGDSIQTQYF
v_call: TRBV5-1; cdr3_aa: CASRGGLGSDTQYF
v_call: TRBV11-2; cdr3_aa: CASSLGRGGRLETQYF
v_call: TRBV3-1; cdr3_aa: CASSPMGFGGEETQYF
v_call: TRBV4-2; cdr3_aa: CASSQGGQGTNEQYF
v_call: TRBV20-1; cdr3_aa: CSAPDTLSYEQYF
v_call: TRBV29-1; cdr3_aa: CSVEGGDSAAYEQYF
v_call: TRBV6-1; cdr3_aa: CASSDPPRGTEAFF
v_call: TRBV12-3/TRBV12-4; cdr3_aa: CASSFGAGPTYEQYF
v_call: TRBV27; cdr3_aa: CASSGRLHEGYTF
v_call: TRBV20-1; cdr3_aa: CSAFGLAGVYNEQFF
v_call: TRBV5-1; cdr3_aa: CASSSGQGATLLNTEAFF
v_call: TRBV21-1; cdr3_aa: CASSSTGGTGFPLSSGANVLTF
v_call: TRBV2; cdr3_aa: CASTPIDGGQQFF
v_call: TRBV20-1; cdr3_aa: CSARDPRANSPLHF
v_call: TRBV11-2; cdr3_aa: CASSLWVETQYF
v_call: TRBV29-1; cdr3_aa: CSVAGRATDTQYF
v_call: TRBV27; cdr3_aa: CASSLSSSRQYSYEQYF
v_call: TRBV5-1; cdr3_aa: CASRPLAGEMETQYF
v_call: TRBV4-1; cdr3_aa: CASSQAVTDEKTQFF
v_call: TRBV2; cdr3_aa: CAGRVSGTQYF
v_call: TRBV25-1; cdr3_aa: CASSEIEETQYF
v_call: TRBV4-1; cdr3_aa: CASSQAQGSGYGYTF
v_call: TRBV12-3/TRBV12-4; cdr3_aa: CASSLAFSPARNEQFF
v_call: TRBV20-1; cdr3_aa: CSAGTSGSSYNEQFF
v_call: TRBV29-1; cdr3_aa: CSVAKRGDEQFF
v_call: TRBV6-5; cdr3_aa: CASSYRGQTNTEAFF
v_call: TRBV4-3; cdr3_aa: CASSQKFGQGNSPLHF
v_call: TRBV29-1; cdr3_aa: CSVGGWNTEAFF